The 10 T cell receptor beta chains below were found in one sample sequenced in a study of blood T cell repertoires in COVID-19. Assay: immunoSEQ multiplex PCR; the TCRdb copy retains only in-frame clones and omits some. The table has around 150,000 clones, around four fifths seen once; the top ten hold approximately 10%. Sequenced sample: peripheral blood. These receptors all come from a human donor in a cohort sampled during active COVID-19.

V gene TRBV6-6 combines with J gene TRBJ2-1; D unresolved. The V gene lost 2 bases and the J gene lost 4 bases, with 6 bases spanning the gap. This CDR3 comprises 13 residues. Germline V gives CDR1 MNHNY, CDR2 SVGAGI (reference sequence). The CDR3 sequence is CASSYGQYNEQFF. The CDR3 coding sequence is TGTGCCAGCAGTTACGGGCAGTACAATGAGCAGTTCTTC.

The V call is TRBV7-2, the J call TRBJ2-5; possibly TRBD2 for D (6 bases). With 0 bases removed from V and 0 bases from J, the gap between germline ends came to 8 bases. CDR1 is SGHTA, CDR2 FQGNSA, per germline. CDR3 size: 15 residues. CDR3 protein: CASSLAGGYQETQYF. The CDR3 DNA is TGTGCCAGCAGCTTAGCGGGGGGTTACCAAGAGACCCAGTACTTC.

The V gene is TRBV6-5, the J gene TRBJ2-7, with TRBD2 matching 7 bases. V shed 2 bases, J shed 3 bases, and the junction held 4 bases outside the gene matches. Germline V CDR1 and CDR2: MNHEY, SVGAGI. The CDR3 loop spans 14 amino acids. For the CDR3, the DNA is TGTGCCAGCAGTTACAACCCTAGCGGCTACGAGCAGTACTTC. This sequence encodes CASSYNPSGYEQYF.

This chain connects TRBV6-2 or TRBV6-3 to TRBJ2-7, with 7 bases identical to TRBD1. The CDR3 has 15 residues. V was clipped by 5 bases and J by 1 base; unmatched bases: 8. Germline V gene data show CDR1 as MNHEY and CDR2 as SVGEGT. CDR3 nucleotide sequence: TGTGCCAGCAGTAACCAGGGGGTCGGGTCCTACGAGCAGTACTTC. Its translation: CASSNQGVGSYEQYF.

The V gene is TRBV18, the J gene TRBJ1-2; possibly TRBD1 for D (6 bases). V was cut by 5 bases and J by 7 bases, with 26 bases left in between. The CDR3 loop spans 17 amino acids. CDR1 is KGHSH, CDR2 LQKENI, per germline. The CDR3: CASSTNPPAGEFLGYTF. The CDR3 coding sequence is TGTGCCAGCTCAACAAACCCCCCGGCAGGGGAGTTTCTTGGCTACACCTTC.

The chain combines TRBV9 with TRBJ2-7; 8 nucleotides match TRBD1. This CDR3 has 12 amino acids. The V gene end was trimmed by 2 bases and the J gene end by 6 bases; junction bases not matched to a gene: 1. CDR1 SGDLS and CDR2 YYNGEE come from the germline V gene. The CDR3 DNA is TGTGCCAGCAGCGTTACAGGGGGCGAGCAGTACTTC. The encoded protein is CASSVTGGEQYF.

This chain uses TRBV10-3 with TRBJ1-1, with 10 bases matching TRBD1. Looked up from germline, CDR1 is ENHRY and CDR2 is SYGVKD. The CDR3 extends over 16 amino acids. With V trimmed by 6 bases and J by 5 bases, 12 bases remained unmatched. The CDR3 DNA sequence: TGTGCCATCAGCCCGGGACAGGGGTTGGAGATAACTGAAGCTTTCTTT. As protein: CAISPGQGLEITEAFF.

This chain joins TRBV29-1 and TRBJ2-1; possibly TRBD1 or TRBD2 for D (6 bases each). Trimming stripped 5 bases from V and 0 bases from J, with 11 bases between. The germline V gene has CDR1 SQVTM and CDR2 ANQGSEA. The CDR3 consists of 14 residues. In DNA, the CDR3 is TGCAGCGTTCAAGGGGGAGGCTCCTACAATGAGCAGTTCTTC. Protein sequence: CSVQGGGSYNEQFF.

The rearrangement links TRBV7-8 to TRBJ2-2; 7 bases align to TRBD2. The CDR3 covers 16 residues. Germline CDR1 and CDR2: SGHVS and FQNEAQ. With 5 bases clipped from V and 2 bases from J, the junction kept 8 bases outside the gene matches. CDR3: CASSPRASGNTGELFF. CDR3 nucleotide sequence: TGTGCCAGCAGCCCTAGGGCTAGCGGAAACACCGGGGAGCTGTTTTTT.

This rearrangement joins TRBV13 to TRBJ2-3; unclear D gene. Germline CDR1 reads PRHDT; CDR2 reads FYEKMQ (reference sequence). This CDR3 has 13 amino acids. Trimming removed 3 bases at V and 6 bases at J, with 10 bases between. CDR3 coding DNA: TGTGCCAGCAGCTTCTCCAGGCAGGATACGCAGTATTTT. It yields the protein CASSFSRQDTQYF.